A single sample is the source of the 11 T cell receptor beta chains below, sequenced in a study of beta chain features in type 1 diabetes. Every bit of the isolated RNA underwent reverse transcription, so sequencing read expressed TCRB transcripts. Some clones are missing from TCRdb's copy, which holds only in-frame ones; the method was immunoSEQ multiplex PCR. The sample has around 340,000 clones, 8% seen once; the top ten hold more than 0.4%. The specimen was central memory CD4+ T cells from blood. The source is a woman aged 18-35 years in good health.

This clone was observed a few times. This sequence joins TRBV2 and TRBJ2-7; possible D gene TRBD2, 6 bases. The CDR3 length is 14 residues. Trimming left V 6 bases short and J 1 base short, with 13 bases between. Germline CDR1 and CDR2: SNHLY and FYNNEI. The CDR3 reads CASRWDGTSYEQYF. The DNA for the CDR3 is TGTGCCAGCAGATGGGACGGGACTTCCTACGAGCAGTACTTC.

Regarding this clone: Other DNA sequences in this sample translate to the same CDR3. The genes are TRBV29-1 and TRBJ2-3, with 10 nucleotides matching TRBD1. The trim removed 6 bases at V and 0 bases at J, leaving 6 bases unmatched. Germline V gene sequence: CDR1 SQVTM, CDR2 ANQGSEA. The CDR3 has 15 residues. The DNA of the CDR3 is TGCAGCGTCAGGACAGGGGGTTTTAGCACAGATACGCAGTATTTT. Translation gives CSVRTGGFSTDTQYF.

CDR3 in amino acids: CASLGQAGVEGYTF. The CDR3 region has the DNA TGTGCCAGCCTGGGACAGGCGGGGGTGGAAGGCTACACCTTC. The rearrangement joins TRBV6-4 to TRBJ1-2; 8 bases align to TRBD1. Germline lookup yields CDR1 MRHNA and CDR2 SNTAGT. There are 14 residues in the CDR3. V was clipped by 8 bases and J by 8 bases; unmatched bases: 13.

The chain couples TRBV18 to TRBJ2-3; the match to TRBD2 covers 7 bases. CDR3 length: 17 residues. Germline loops: CDR1 KGHSH, CDR2 LQKENI. V was pared by 3 bases and J by 4 bases, with 13 bases of the junction left unmatched. As DNA, the CDR3 is TGTGCCAGCTCACCTGGTTCAGGAGGCGGGAGTGCAGATACGCAGTATTTT. This encodes CASSPGSGGGSADTQYF.

Ten or more counts support this clone. The J gene is TRBJ2-3, the V gene TRBV5-1; TRBD1 might be the D (6 bases). Germline CDR1 SGHRS, CDR2 YFSETQ. This CDR3 is built from 14 residues. Trimming left V 2 bases short and J 2 bases short, with 9 bases between. CDR3 sequence reads: CASSFGQNTDTQYF. CDR3 DNA sequence: TGCGCCAGCAGCTTCGGACAGAACACAGATACGCAGTATTTT.

This clone showed up just a few times. This chain joins TRBV7-2 and TRBJ2-1, with TRBD2 matching 7 bases. Unmatched junction bases numbered 19, after V lost 3 bases and J lost 8 bases. This CDR3 region has 18 residues. CDR1 SGHTA and CDR2 FQGNSA come from the germline V gene. CDR3 sequence (DNA): TGTGCCAGCAGCTTCCAGACAGCGCGGGAGTTACGTCCGGATGAGCAGTTCTTC. Protein sequence: CASSFQTARELRPDEQFF.

This clone is a singleton in its sample. The chain uses TRBV7-3 and TRBJ2-2, with 9 bases identical to TRBD1. Per germline, CDR1 SGHTA and CDR2 FQGTGA. The CDR3 is 15 amino acids. The J segment lost 2 bases and the V segment lost 5 bases, leaving 3 bases of the junction unmatched. CDR3 amino acids: CASSRTGANTGELFF. The CDR3 region has the DNA TGTGCCAGCAGCCGGACAGGGGCTAACACCGGGGAGCTGTTTTTT. The variable domain in full, completed from reference TRBV7-3 and TRBJ2-2, reads GAGVSQTPSNKVTEKGKYVELRCDPISGHTALYWYRQSLGQGPEFLIYFQGTGAADDSGLPNDRFFAVRPEGSVSTLKIQRTERGDSAVYLCASSRTGANTGELFFGEGSRLTVL.

This clone was seen more than once but under ten times. This rearrangement joins TRBV4-3 to TRBJ2-3; no firm D call. Germline-derived CDR1 and CDR2 are LGHNA and YSLEER. There are 13 residues in the CDR3. V lost 0 bases and J lost 6, with 7 bases in between. CDR3: CASSQDRRDTQYF. In DNA form, the CDR3 reads TGCGCCAGCAGCCAAGATCGTCGGGATACGCAGTATTTT.

This clone was observed a few times. The rearrangement links TRBV28 to TRBJ2-4; D is perhaps TRBD1 (5 bases). The CDR3 is 15 amino acids. V was pared by 4 bases and J by 0 bases, with 10 bases between. The V gene's germline CDR1 is MDHEN and CDR2 SYDVKM. For the CDR3, the DNA is TGTGCCAGCAGTTCTCGACAGTTAGCCAAAAACATTCAGTACTTC. It is translated as CASSSRQLAKNIQYF.

CDR3 in amino acids: CASSAVTGVGIQYF. In DNA form, the CDR3 reads TGTGCCAGCAGTGCTGTAACGGGAGTAGGCATTCAGTACTTC. The chain combines TRBV6-4 with TRBJ2-4, with D possibly being TRBD2 (6 bases). This CDR3 region has 14 residues. Trimming pared 4 bases from V and 9 bases from J, leaving 16 bases between. Germline loops: CDR1 MRHNA, CDR2 SNTAGT.

This clone occurred many times. The same CDR3 can be traced to other DNA sequences in this sample. The genes are TRBV4-1 and TRBJ2-1; D not resolved. Trimming shortened V by 1 base and J by 2 bases, and 12 bases separated the two germline ends. CDR3 length equals 16 residues. Germline lookup yields CDR1 MGHRA and CDR2 YSYEKL. Here the CDR3 DNA reads TGCGCCAGCAGCCAAGTCGACCTAGTAACCTACAATGAGCAGTTCTTC. This codes for CASSQVDLVTYNEQFF.